The text below deals with one T cell receptor (beta chain). Profiled with immunoSEQ multiplex PCR; TCRdb holds only in-frame clones, not every one. In the table there are over 12,000 clones, 70% to 85% of which are singletons. The sample is drawn from a study of T cell repertoires in MIS-A myocarditis. The CDR3 sequence is 14 residues long. The V gene end was trimmed by 5 bases and the J gene end by 3 bases; junction bases not matched to a gene: 8. From germline, CDR1 is SGHKS and CDR2 YYEKEE (reference sequence). The chain combines TRBV5-5 with TRBJ2-7; TRBD1 agrees at 7 bases. This clonotype was obtained from a man between 18 and 35 years old with fulminant myocarditis from multisystem inflammatory syndrome in adults (MIS-A) after COVID-19. What was sequenced was left ventricle heart tissue obtained at autopsy. Written as DNA, the CDR3 is TGTGCCAGCAGGCCGGGACAGACTCTCTACGAGCAGTACTTC. Protein: CASRPGQTLYEQYF.